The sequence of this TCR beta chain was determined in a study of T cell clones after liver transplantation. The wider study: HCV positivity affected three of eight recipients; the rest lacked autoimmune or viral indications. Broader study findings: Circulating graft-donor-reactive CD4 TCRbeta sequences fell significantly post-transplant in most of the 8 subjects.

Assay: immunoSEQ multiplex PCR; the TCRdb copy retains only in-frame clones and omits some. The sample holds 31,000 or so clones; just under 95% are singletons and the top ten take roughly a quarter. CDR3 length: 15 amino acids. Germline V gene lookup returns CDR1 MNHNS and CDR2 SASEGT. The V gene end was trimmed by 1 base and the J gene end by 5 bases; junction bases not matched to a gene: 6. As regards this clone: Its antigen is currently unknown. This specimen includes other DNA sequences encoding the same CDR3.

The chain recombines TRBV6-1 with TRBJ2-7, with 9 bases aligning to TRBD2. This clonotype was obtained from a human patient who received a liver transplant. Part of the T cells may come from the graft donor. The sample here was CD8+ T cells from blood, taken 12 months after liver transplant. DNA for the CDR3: TGTGCCAGCAGTGAAGGTGGTAGCGGGAGTAACGAGCAGTACTTC. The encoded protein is CASSEGGSGSNEQYF.